The rows below give T cell receptor beta chains drawn from one sample of a study of cytomegalovirus exposure and HLA in healthy donors. Measured with immunoSEQ multiplex PCR; TCRdb has only the in-frame clones, and not every one. The sample shows roughly 100,000 clones, roughly three quarters of them seen only once. The specimen sequenced was PBMCs. The source of these receptors is a female donor in good health and CMV-seronegative. The CDR3 runs from the conserved cysteine through the conserved F or W. A D gene is named only where the DNA matches it firmly. Clone size appears in some rows only: once, few, many, or a class for an expanded clone.

>few|13|TRBJ2-2|NA|TRBV6-4
TGTGCCAGCAGCCTGGGGCGCACCGGGGAGCTGTTTTTT
CASSLGRTGELFF
>NA|17|TRBJ2-3|TRBD2|TRBV7-9
TGTGCCAGCAGCTTTAGACTAGCGGGCCCTATTGGTGATACGCAGTATTTT
CASSFRLAGPIGDTQYF
>NA|17|TRBJ2-1|NA|TRBV4-3
TGCGCCAGCAGCCAGGAGAAAGCGGGTGGGGTCTACAATGAGCAGTTCTTC
CASSQEKAGGVYNEQFF
>few|14|TRBJ2-7|NA|TRBV5-4
TGTGCCAGCGGGTTCGTTGACACGGTCTACGAGCAGTACTTC
CASGFVDTVYEQYF
>NA|14|TRBJ2-7|NA|TRBV28
TGTGCCAGCAGTTTCTCGCCAGGGGCCTACGAGCAGTACTTC
CASSFSPGAYEQYF
>NA|14|TRBJ2-1|NA|TRBV9
TGTGCCAGCAGCGTAGACCAAGCTGTGGATGAGCAGTTCTTC
CASSVDQAVDEQFF
>NA|13|TRBJ1-1|TRBD1|TRBV19
TGTGCCAGTAGTATAGACCGGGACAGCGAAACTTTCTTT
CASSIDRDSETFF
>NA|13|TRBJ2-7|NA|TRBV11-2
TGTGCCAGCAGAGCGGGGACAAGCTACGAGCAGTACTTC
CASRAGTSYEQYF
>NA|15|TRBJ2-3|NA|TRBV6-1
TGTGCCAGCAGTGATCGGGACACCAGCACAGATACGCAGTATTTT
CASSDRDTSTDTQYF
>NA|13|TRBJ2-7|NA|TRBV6-5
TGTGCCAGCAGGTACGGACAGAACTACGAGCAGTACTTC
CASRYGQNYEQYF
>NA|17|TRBJ2-6|TRBD1|TRBV18
TGTGCCAGCTCATCTGTACAGGGGGCGCTAGGGGCCAACGTCCTGACTTTC
CASSSVQGALGANVLTF
>few|12|TRBJ1-3|NA|TRBV6-6
TGTGCCGGCCGGACAGCCGGAAACACCATATATTTT
CAGRTAGNTIYF
>NA|16|TRBJ2-1|NA|TRBV27
TGTGCCAGCAGTTTATCATCCGGGGTAACCTACAATGAGCAGTTCTTC
CASSLSSGVTYNEQFF
>NA|18|TRBJ2-7|NA|TRBV12-1
TGTGCCAGCAGCTTTGGATCGGCTAGCGGGAGTTGCGTGGGCGAGCAGTACTTC
CASSFGSASGSCVGEQYF
>NA|14|TRBJ1-1|NA|TRBV14
TGTGCCAGCAGCCAAGATCGATGGGGGCGCACAGCTTTCTTT
CASSQDRWGRTAFF
>NA|16|TRBJ1-4|TRBD1|TRBV5-1
TGCGCCAGCAGCTTGGAACAGGGGGCGTTTAATGAAAAACTGTTTTTT
CASSLEQGAFNEKLFF
>few|16|TRBJ2-1|NA|TRBV6-4
TGTGCCAGCAGTGAGGAGCCACTATACTCCTACAATGAGCAGTTCTTC
CASSEEPLYSYNEQFF